Listed below are T cell receptor beta chains from one sample, sequenced in a study of cytomegalovirus exposure and HLA in healthy donors. Sequencing used immunoSEQ multiplex PCR; TCRdb keeps in-frame clones, though not all of them. The sample includes 120,000 or so clones, 72% of them seen just once. Sequencing used PBMCs. The receptors were sampled from a man aged 25-45 years in good health and CMV-seronegative. Each CDR3 is given with its conserved first and last residue.

TRBJ2-5 | TRBV5-1 | CASSERTSGGLETQYF
TRBJ1-3 | TRBV28 | CASSPRTGGGNTIYF
TRBJ2-3 | TRBV7-9 | CASSSPQGAEDTQYF
TRBJ1-4 | TRBV9 | CASSVGDSNEKLFF
TRBJ2-5 | TRBV5-1 | CASSPLQGIQETQYF
TRBJ2-7 | TRBV7-6 | CASSQEVSYEQYF
TRBJ2-7 | TRBV5-8 | CASSLGLAGRFWEQYF
TRBJ1-2 | TRBV5-4 | CASSSRQGAHNGYTF
TRBJ2-3 | TRBV2 | CASTYTDTQYF
TRBJ1-6 | TRBV28 | CASGGNSPLHF
TRBJ1-4 | TRBV27 | CASSPTSINEKLFF
TRBJ1-1 | TRBV6-6 | CASNKGGAMNTEAFF
TRBJ1-2 | TRBV6-1 | CASSPGVSYGYTF
TRBJ1-1 | TRBV5-6 | CASSPSRIGLWVEAFF
TRBJ1-2 | TRBV7-2 | CASSPGQPTGNYGYTF
TRBJ2-7 | TRBV7-9 | CASSLAGSQGGEQYF
TRBJ2-7 | TRBV30 | CAWSVTIGQGSEQYF
TRBJ2-1 | TRBV7-3 | CASSPLAGQYNEQFF
TRBJ1-2 | TRBV11-2 | CASSSRVANYGYTF
TRBJ1-5 | TRBV18 | CASSPPGRDGQPQHF
TRBJ1-2 | TRBV2 | CASSDSYGYTF
TRBJ2-5 | TRBV10-1 | CASSDSGERTQYF
TRBJ2-1 | TRBV9 | CASSARTGAVGYNEQFF
TRBJ2-7 | TRBV7-8 | CASSSWTSGGAVEQYF
TRBJ1-5 | TRBV5-1 | CASSRGQPQHF
TRBJ1-4 | TRBV7-6 | CASSLEGGQGNEKLFF
TRBJ1-5 | TRBV9 | CASSATYSNQPQHF
TRBJ2-3 | TRBV7-3 | CASSPGVAGGGDTQYF
TRBJ2-7 | TRBV15 | CAMRFYEQYF
TRBJ1-2 | TRBV6-1 | CASSDREIGSYTF
TRBJ2-5 | TRBV5-5 | CASSARTGRAETQYF
TRBJ1-6 | TRBV7-8 | CASRQQGALVGPNSPLHF
TRBJ2-5 | TRBV29-1 | CSGGTGKGETQYF
TRBJ1-2 | TRBV28 | CAITGGVYGYTF
TRBJ2-3 | TRBV11-3 | CASSWGDGSDTQYF
TRBJ2-1 | TRBV7-2 | CASSLARSYNEQFF
TRBJ2-3 | TRBV2 | CASSKTAGGIVQYF
TRBJ1-2 | TRBV5-4 | CASSDPTDTYGYTF
TRBJ2-3 | TRBV5-4 | CASNLRDSNTDTQYF
TRBJ2-7 | TRBV9 | CASSAGGSHRYEQYF
TRBJ2-5 | TRBV7-3 | CASSLEPYTGQETQYF
TRBJ2-7 | TRBV27 | CASGGQGGFYEQYF
TRBJ1-1 | TRBV6-6 | CASRVGGGTEAFF
TRBJ2-1 | TRBV4-1 | CASSQHLSVEGEQFF
TRBJ1-1 | TRBV5-1 | CASSFNGQNTEAFF
TRBJ1-2 | TRBV5-1 | CASSLEGTVYGYTF